This TCR beta chain was identified during a study of cytomegalovirus exposure and HLA in healthy donors (dated by TCRdb to 2015 to 2018). For the wider study: In an earlier analysis of 587 of the donors, 276 Gb of sequence data and 100 million or so unique TCR beta sequences from roughly 200 million T cells were reported. An early release that covered some 630 HLA-typed donors contained 250 to 350 gigabases of sequencing data and 65 million to 100 million unique TCR sequences. The genetic ancestry cluster associated with self-reported Caucasian donors included over 80% of the approximately 400 genotyped donors. The aim of the study was to test whether cataloging public T cell receptors could identify signatures of past pathogen exposure. The study profiled the T cell repertoires of fewer than 850 subjects by immunosequencing and related them to cytomegalovirus serostatus. A separate validation cohort of approximately 130 different subjects was used in addition to the approximately 610-subject first cohort. High-throughput TCR immunosequencing, statistical association of individual TCRs with disease status, and machine learning were combined to predict cytomegalovirus infection status. A later analysis re-examined previously published TCR beta repertoires from roughly 720 donors and added high-resolution HLA genotyping to investigate patterns of TCR occurrence. Rather than drawing on any new phenotypic data, the later analysis identified candidate immune exposures from TCR beta sequences and the way those sequences occurred across donors. To decide whether each TCR beta V gene segment behaved as functional or pseudogenic, an earlier analysis of fewer than 750 of the donors relied on high-throughput TCR beta sequencing. Donor age, sex, ethnicity and CMV serostatus were compiled together with the repertoire data. In a later genetic analysis, genome-wide SNP genotypes for about 55% of the roughly 700 donors were used, and that subset was treated as a discovery cohort. All discovery cohort repertoires had been generated on a single sequencing platform. Both class I and class II loci were covered by HLA typing, at four-digit resolution. The number of donors typed differed by locus, with about 629-640 for A, B, C, DRB1 and DQB1, roughly 520 for DQA1, over 600 for DPA1, and some 450 for DPB1. Several DR-DQ haplotypes were treated as single units for association and clustering because of strong linkage in the cohort. On average, about 200,000 unique TCR beta nucleotide sequences were sequenced per donor among fewer than 500 genotyped donors of the cohort, with about 19% of those sequences being non-productive. Overall results and qualifications from the work: In the study, around 150 TCR beta chains were listed as associated with cytomegalovirus. Most TCR sequences were seen in very few donors, while some public TCRs were found in many individuals. Because HLA typing was missing for some donors at each locus, association tests included only the typed subset. When HLA alleles, especially DR and DQ, strongly co-occurred, attributing TCR associations to individual alleles was difficult. Linkage disequilibrium might explain the correlated functional status among segregating V segments, but an unknown experimental factor could not be excluded. Because counts were too low, roughly 16 rarely observed V segments, including chromosome 9 orphons, were excluded from the earlier analysis of some 540 of the donors. A few of the identified cytomegalovirus-associated TCR beta chains were confirmed in vitro to be specific for cytomegalovirus antigens. The classifier was reported to diagnose cytomegalovirus status with high specificity and sensitivity in both the original and validation cohorts. Only TCR beta chains were sequenced in this cohort, and the absence of alpha or paired-chain data limited detectable features. An earlier analysis of approximately 540 of the donors showed that most TCR beta V segments appeared in productive rearrangements either about 87% or about 30% of the time, which broadly matched IMGT annotations. A further reported finding was that TCR beta sequences accurately predicted the HLA-A and HLA-B alleles for most subjects in the first cohort. A group of highly shared sequence variants was considered likely to be a technical artifact of the sequencing pipeline. In a later analysis, most CMV-associated TCR beta chains were found to appear HLA-restricted, with HLA associations seemingly driven largely by CMV exposure. Several of the top co-occurrence clusters appeared to be linked to parvovirus B19, influenza, CMV and Epstein-Barr virus, according to a later analysis. Compared with equally common non-associated chains, HLA-associated TCR beta chains in a later analysis were more clonally expanded and had lower generation probabilities. It was suggested by the authors that the approach could potentially be generalized to other disease states and immunological phenotypes. According to a later analysis, TCR association rates differed among HLA loci, with DRB1 alleles showing the most associated TCRs and HLA-C alleles showing the fewest. Some IMGT-functional V segments, including TRBV6-2 and TRBV6-3, could not be distinguished by the 87-base-pair reads and were therefore excluded. For the cohort, immune exposure information was limited to CMV serostatus. Presence/absence analyses assumed roughly uniform sequencing depth across donors, an assumption that may not hold. A later genetic analysis associated a missense DCLRE1C variant with V-gene and J-gene trimming of TCR beta chains, and an independent cohort replicated the association. A later genetic analysis reported fewer N-insertions in productive TCRs among donors in an Asian-associated ancestry cluster than the roughly 700-donor mean. A later analysis associated 17,000 or so TCR beta sequences with specific HLA alleles at a false discovery rate of 0.05.

The cohort consisted of fewer than 700 healthy bone marrow donors. At the time of sampling, every cohort member was nominally healthy, though immune exposures that went unrecorded were likely present. The donor tested CMV seronegative and was one of the 352 seronegative cohort members. A peripheral blood sample was collected from each donor, and TCR beta sequencing was performed on peripheral blood mononuclear cells. The Qiagen DNeasy Blood Extraction Kit was used to extract genomic DNA from the blood cell samples. Taken from cysteine to phenylalanine, the CDR3 has 15 residues. The only DNA kept is the CDR3, 45 bases in frame from the first base. V is pared back by 3 bases and J by 2 bases, with 13 bases lying between the germline termini. CDR1 SGDLS and CDR2 YYNGEE were looked up in the germline V gene. Libraries came from the immunoSEQ multiplex PCR assay. A mixture of 60 forward primers for TCR Vbeta segments and 13 reverse primers for TCR Jbeta segments was used in the multiplex PCR. The CDR3 region of rearranged TCR beta genes was amplified from genomic DNA with a multiplex PCR assay. On the Illumina HiSeq System, the amplified TCR beta libraries were sequenced as 87-base-pair reads. Per the authors' processing: A later analysis counted about 80 million unique TCR beta chains across the approximately 700 repertoires, and 9 million to 14 million of these chains were shared by at least two donors. A nearest-neighbor algorithm error-corrected the raw reads and collapsed the reads into unique sequences, merging closely related sequences to remove PCR and sequencing errors. Alignment of CDR3 sequences to IMGT reference sequences was used to assign V, D and J gene segments. For a sequence to be retained, at least a six-nucleotide match to both a V gene segment and a J gene segment was required. A rearrangement counted as productive if the CDR3 had no stop codons and remained in frame with V and J, and every other rearrangement counted as non-productive. Following IMGT convention, CDR3 was defined as the stretch from the second conserved V-encoded cysteine up to the conserved J-encoded phenylalanine. In an earlier analysis of just under 600 of the donors, sequences lacking an unambiguous match to a single V gene segment were excluded. In an earlier analysis of roughly 500 of the donors, V segments were called functional above 56.7% productive rearrangements and were called segregating when the between-donor standard deviation exceeded 5%. A statistical classification framework was built for diagnosing cytomegalovirus status from the catalog of TCR beta chain sequences. In a later analysis, TCR nucleotide sequences were compared against IMGT/GENE-DB human TR gene sequences so that V and J genes could be assigned. In a later analysis, CDR3 sequences and most-parsimonious VDJ recombination scenarios were assigned using the TCRdist pipeline. In a later analysis, every TCR beta chain was defined by the combination of its CDR3 amino acid sequence and its V-gene family, and reads without a unique V-gene family were dropped. A later analysis removed 592 highly shared, low-generation-probability nucleotide sequences to deal with suspected cross-contamination and a sequencing artifact. In a later analysis, a clonal expansion index was calculated for each public chain from normalized within-repertoire ranks of inferred template counts. Generation probabilities in a later analysis came from a VDJ recombination model fitted to out-of-frame rearrangements, and those results were checked against IGoR. In a later analysis, hypergeometric tests were used to score TCR-TCR, TCR-HLA and TCR-CMV co-occurrence, with a repertoire-size bias correction applied to TCR pairs. False discovery rates were estimated in a later analysis by permuting HLA or CMV assignments 20 times. A later analysis grouped co-occurring TCRs with DBSCAN, adding TCRdist sequence similarity when clustering within HLA-allele-positive subsets. Co-occurrence clustering excluded repertoires with fewer than 30,000 or more than 120,000 public chains, plus five with anomalous nucleotide sharing. TCRdb obtained this table from immuneACCESS and retained in-frame rearrangements with V and J assigned. These tables miss some clones; where compared with another copy, unresolved V genes account for less than half of the shortfall, and the remainder is unexplained. That table is the source of V, J and clone size, and D and trimming were worked out from the DNA. The sample profile shows around 130,000 clones; around 80% of them were found once. The top ten constitute 2.1% of the sample.

On this clone itself: Its antigen is not yet known. No base quality information exists; no much larger clone differs at one position.

This sequence originates from a young man in good health and CMV-seronegative. Sequenced: PBMCs. The chain employs TRBV9 and TRBJ2-3, with the D segment identity uncertain. The CDR3 amino acid sequence is: CASSGGGLPTDTQYF. The nucleotides read TGTGCCAGCAGCGGTGGCGGTCTCCCCACAGATACGCAGTATTTT.